What follows is one TCR beta chain and its context. Its antigen remains unknown. The data were taken from a study of T cell therapy after organ transplantation. Across the whole study: T cells were expanded about 2 weeks with 30 CMV class I/II epitopes.

Study-level results: Minimal repertoire change after therapy followed marked pretherapy expansions in nonresponders.

Time point here: 20-29 weeks after completion of therapy. The repertoire was sequenced with immunoSEQ multiplex PCR; TCRdb's copy has only in-frame clones and lacks some. The sample has around 15,000 clones, over 75% seen once. This TCR derives from a human patient who had received a solid organ transplant and had CMV disease. The graft donor may account for some of the T cells. The input for sequencing was CD8+ T cells from blood, taken after autologous CMV-specific T cell therapy.

The CDR3 DNA follows: TGTGCCAGCAGCTCTCAGGGGGCCACTGAAGCTTTCTTT. Protein product: CASSSQGATEAFF. The rearrangement uses TRBV27 and TRBJ1-1; 8 nucleotides line up with TRBD1. The V gene end was trimmed by 6 bases and the J gene end by 4 bases; junction bases not matched to a gene: 4. In germline, CDR1 is MNHEY, CDR2 SMNVEV (reference sequence). This CDR3 is built from 13 residues.